The source of this T cell receptor (beta chain) is a study of shared clonotypes between healthy human individuals. Donors comprised only Caucasian adults living in Nashville, Tennessee. PCR replicates from unsorted PBMC used approximately 0.3 ug DNA, and this amount was some 31,000 T cell genomes. The protocol was immunoSEQ multiplex PCR, while the TCRdb copy is restricted to in-frame clones and leaves out a portion. Among 470,000 or so clones, over 70% were seen once, and the ten largest hold about an eighth. A remark on this clone: Its antigen is not identified.

The study, taken as a whole, reports: Tissues were not sampled, only blood, and their repertoires likely differ.

V lost 8 bases, J lost 0 bases, and 10 bases lay in between. There are 13 residues in the CDR3. Germline-derived CDR1 and CDR2 are MDHEN and SYDVKM. This chain connects TRBV28 to TRBJ2-5; D gene unclear. The TCR sequence derives from a woman aged 40-49 years in good health. Some clones in this sample may be carry-over from other donors' samples. The sample comprised PBMCs. Here the CDR3 reads CASVPRYQETQYF. The CDR3 DNA reads as TGTGCCAGCGTGCCCCGGTACCAAGAGACCCAGTACTTC.